This is a list of T cell receptor beta chains from one sample in a study of OX40 agonist ivuxolimab in advanced cancers. The protocol was immunoSEQ multiplex PCR, while the TCRdb copy is restricted to in-frame clones and leaves out a portion. Here the sample spans more than 45,000 clones, roughly 80% being singletons. Sequenced here: CD4+ or CD8+ T cells sorted from blood, sampled in a trial of the OX40 agonist ivuxolimab. The receptor source for this set is an adult with an advanced solid tumor such as melanoma, head and neck, liver or kidney cancer. Each CDR3 is given with its conserved first and last residue. The order of the fields is V gene, D gene, J gene, clone size, CDR3 protein, CDR3 DNA. D genes are given only for firm matches. Size tells how often a clone was seen (once, few, many) or the class of an expanded clone, and some rows leave it out.

V gene: TRBV6-5
D gene: TRBD1
J gene: TRBJ2-1
clone size: -
CDR3 protein: CASSHRDRGFNEQFF
CDR3 DNA: TGTGCCAGCAGTCACCGGGACAGGGGGTTTAATGAGCAGTTCTTC

V gene: TRBV6-5
D gene: TRBD1
J gene: TRBJ2-4
clone size: -
CDR3 protein: CASSEKGAIQYF
CDR3 DNA: TGTGCCAGCAGTGAAAAGGGGGCCATTCAGTACTTC

V gene: TRBV27
D gene: -
J gene: TRBJ1-4
clone size: -
CDR3 protein: CASSFWGTRNEKLFF
CDR3 DNA: TGTGCCAGCAGTTTCTGGGGGACTCGTAATGAAAAACTGTTTTTT

V gene: TRBV11-3
D gene: TRBD2
J gene: TRBJ2-7
clone size: -
CDR3 protein: CASSSASGSNEQYF
CDR3 DNA: TGTGCCAGCAGCTCAGCGAGCGGGAGCAACGAGCAGTACTTC

V gene: TRBV6-4
D gene: TRBD2
J gene: TRBJ2-7
clone size: -
CDR3 protein: CASSEGTNLYEQYF
CDR3 DNA: TGTGCCAGCAGTGAAGGGACTAATTTGTACGAGCAGTACTTC

V gene: TRBV6-5
D gene: TRBD2
J gene: TRBJ2-2
clone size: -
CDR3 protein: CASRVSGLTGELFF
CDR3 DNA: TGTGCCTCCCGGGTTAGCGGGCTTACCGGGGAGCTGTTTTTT

V gene: TRBV4-2
D gene: TRBD2
J gene: TRBJ2-3
clone size: -
CDR3 protein: CASSQEPPSGGFTDTQYF
CDR3 DNA: TGTGCCAGCAGCCAAGAGCCTCCTAGCGGGGGCTTCACAGATACGCAGTATTTT

V gene: TRBV5-1
D gene: TRBD1
J gene: TRBJ1-5
clone size: -
CDR3 protein: CASSLQGNGQPQHF
CDR3 DNA: TGCGCCAGCAGCTTACAGGGGAACGGTCAGCCCCAGCATTTT

V gene: TRBV19
D gene: TRBD1
J gene: TRBJ1-2
clone size: -
CDR3 protein: CASSIGGTGASGYTF
CDR3 DNA: TGTGCCAGTAGTATAGGTGGGACAGGGGCATCGGGCTACACCTTC

V gene: TRBV21-1
D gene: -
J gene: TRBJ2-5
clone size: -
CDR3 protein: CASSKWVRRGNPRQETQYF
CDR3 DNA: TGTGCCAGCAGCAAGTGGGTTCGACGGGGGAACCCTCGCCAAGAGACCCAGTACTTC

V gene: TRBV18
D gene: -
J gene: TRBJ1-1
clone size: -
CDR3 protein: CASSPTRPGGRTEAFF
CDR3 DNA: TGTGCCAGCTCACCCACACGACCGGGGGGAAGAACTGAAGCTTTCTTT

V gene: TRBV5-1
D gene: -
J gene: TRBJ1-1
clone size: -
CDR3 protein: CASRGMNTEAFF
CDR3 DNA: TGCGCCAGCAGGGGAATGAACACTGAAGCTTTCTTT

V gene: TRBV6-1
D gene: -
J gene: TRBJ1-5
clone size: -
CDR3 protein: CASSRGTDQPQHF
CDR3 DNA: TGTGCCAGCAGCCGGGGAACGGATCAGCCCCAGCATTTT

V gene: TRBV2
D gene: -
J gene: TRBJ1-3
clone size: -
CDR3 protein: CASSEAGGSNGNTIYF
CDR3 DNA: TGTGCCAGCAGTGAAGCTGGAGGGTCGAACGGAAACACCATATATTTT

V gene: TRBV11-3
D gene: -
J gene: TRBJ2-3
clone size: -
CDR3 protein: CASSLHTDTQYF
CDR3 DNA: TGTGCCAGCAGCTTGCACACAGATACGCAGTATTTT

V gene: TRBV25-1
D gene: -
J gene: TRBJ1-4
clone size: -
CDR3 protein: CASSEKVITSGLNEKLFF
CDR3 DNA: TGTGCCAGCAGTGAAAAGGTTATTACTTCAGGTCTTAATGAAAAACTGTTTTTT

V gene: TRBV30
D gene: -
J gene: TRBJ1-5
clone size: -
CDR3 protein: CAWSKGQGGQPQHF
CDR3 DNA: TGTGCCTGGAGTAAAGGCCAGGGAGGGCAGCCCCAGCATTTT

V gene: TRBV6-6
D gene: -
J gene: TRBJ1-5
clone size: -
CDR3 protein: CASFAGHPNQPQHF
CDR3 DNA: TGTGCCAGCTTCGCAGGACACCCGAATCAGCCCCAGCATTTT

V gene: TRBV6-1
D gene: TRBD1
J gene: TRBJ1-2
clone size: -
CDR3 protein: CASSDRGQGGDYGYTF
CDR3 DNA: TGTGCCAGCAGTGATCGCGGACAGGGGGGGGACTATGGCTACACCTTC

V gene: TRBV10-3
D gene: -
J gene: TRBJ1-5
clone size: -
CDR3 protein: CAISTRPLPNQPQHF
CDR3 DNA: TGTGCCATCAGTACCCGACCGCTCCCCAATCAGCCCCAGCATTTT

V gene: TRBV5-1
D gene: -
J gene: TRBJ2-7
clone size: -
CDR3 protein: CASAPAPGAYEQYF
CDR3 DNA: TGCGCCAGCGCCCCCGCCCCGGGTGCCTACGAGCAGTACTTC

V gene: TRBV11-2
D gene: TRBD1
J gene: TRBJ2-7
clone size: -
CDR3 protein: CASNSLGTGSYEQYF
CDR3 DNA: TGTGCCAGCAATTCTCTAGGGACAGGCTCCTACGAGCAGTACTTC

V gene: TRBV7-9
D gene: -
J gene: TRBJ1-6
clone size: -
CDR3 protein: CASSLAQGYNSPLHF
CDR3 DNA: TGTGCCAGCAGCTTAGCGCAGGGCTATAATTCACCCCTCCACTTT

V gene: TRBV7-3
D gene: -
J gene: TRBJ1-2
clone size: -
CDR3 protein: CASSRDGTIGYTF
CDR3 DNA: TGTGCCAGCAGCCGGGACGGGACTATTGGCTACACCTTC

V gene: TRBV18
D gene: -
J gene: TRBJ2-2
clone size: few
CDR3 protein: CASSPNTGELFF
CDR3 DNA: TGTGCCAGCTCACCAAACACCGGGGAGCTGTTTTTT

V gene: TRBV7-3
D gene: -
J gene: TRBJ1-2
clone size: -
CDR3 protein: CASSPDPYNYGYTF
CDR3 DNA: TGTGCCAGCAGCCCAGATCCTTATAACTATGGCTACACCTTC

V gene: TRBV19
D gene: -
J gene: TRBJ1-2
clone size: -
CDR3 protein: CASSIPQYGYTF
CDR3 DNA: TGTGCCAGTAGTATCCCGCAATATGGCTACACCTTC

V gene: TRBV21-1
D gene: -
J gene: TRBJ1-5
clone size: -
CDR3 protein: CASSKVGGGPGNQPQHF
CDR3 DNA: TGTGCCAGCAGCAAAGTAGGCGGGGGGCCAGGCAATCAGCCCCAGCATTTT

V gene: TRBV29-1
D gene: -
J gene: TRBJ1-1
clone size: -
CDR3 protein: CSVGRGGDTEAFF
CDR3 DNA: TGCAGCGTTGGAAGGGGGGGGGACACTGAAGCTTTCTTT

V gene: TRBV15
D gene: -
J gene: TRBJ2-3
clone size: -
CDR3 protein: CATSRTKGSTDTQYF
CDR3 DNA: TGTGCCACCAGCAGGACAAAGGGTAGCACAGATACGCAGTATTTT

V gene: TRBV5-1
D gene: -
J gene: TRBJ1-4
clone size: -
CDR3 protein: CASSGSGQNEKLFF
CDR3 DNA: TGCGCCAGCAGTGGTTCTGGTCAGAATGAAAAACTGTTTTTT

V gene: TRBV2
D gene: TRBD1
J gene: TRBJ2-6
clone size: few
CDR3 protein: CAGDRGSGANVLTF
CDR3 DNA: TGTGCCGGCGACAGGGGGTCTGGGGCCAACGTCCTGACTTTC

V gene: TRBV6-1
D gene: -
J gene: TRBJ2-7
clone size: -
CDR3 protein: CASLTSGGRRYEQYF
CDR3 DNA: TGTGCCAGCCTCACTTCGGGGGGCAGGAGGTACGAGCAGTACTTC

V gene: TRBV28
D gene: -
J gene: TRBJ1-5
clone size: -
CDR3 protein: CASGGVNQPQHF
CDR3 DNA: TGTGCCAGCGGGGGGGTCAATCAGCCCCAGCATTTT

V gene: TRBV19
D gene: TRBD2
J gene: TRBJ2-3
clone size: -
CDR3 protein: CASSIGRTSSTDTQYF
CDR3 DNA: TGTGCCAGTAGTATAGGCCGGACTAGCTCCACAGATACGCAGTATTTT

V gene: TRBV11-1
D gene: -
J gene: TRBJ1-2
clone size: -
CDR3 protein: CASSLASQGSYGYTF
CDR3 DNA: TGTGCCAGCAGCTTAGCGTCCCAGGGGAGCTATGGCTACACCTTC

V gene: TRBV5-1
D gene: TRBD1
J gene: TRBJ1-2
clone size: -
CDR3 protein: CAQQWDRELFYGYTF
CDR3 DNA: TGCGCCCAGCAGTGGGACAGGGAGTTATTCTATGGCTACACCTTC

V gene: TRBV7-2
D gene: -
J gene: TRBJ2-3
clone size: -
CDR3 protein: CASSSTSGTQYF
CDR3 DNA: TGTGCCAGCAGCTCTACGTCAGGTACGCAGTATTTT

V gene: TRBV6-5
D gene: -
J gene: TRBJ1-6
clone size: few
CDR3 protein: CASSYSGASVNSPLHF
CDR3 DNA: TGTGCCAGCAGTTACTCTGGGGCTTCGGTGAATTCACCCCTCCACTTT

V gene: TRBV19
D gene: -
J gene: TRBJ1-5
clone size: -
CDR3 protein: CASPPPGTDSNQPQHF
CDR3 DNA: TGTGCCAGTCCGCCCCCGGGGACCGATAGCAATCAGCCCCAGCATTTT

V gene: TRBV6-5
D gene: -
J gene: TRBJ2-1
clone size: -
CDR3 protein: CASSFYNEQFF
CDR3 DNA: TGTGCCAGCAGTTTTTACAATGAGCAGTTCTTC

V gene: TRBV11-3
D gene: TRBD2
J gene: TRBJ2-2
clone size: -
CDR3 protein: CASSERTSGRTGELFF
CDR3 DNA: TGTGCCAGCAGCGAAAGGACTAGCGGGCGCACCGGGGAGCTGTTTTTT

V gene: TRBV28
D gene: TRBD1
J gene: TRBJ1-5
clone size: few
CDR3 protein: CASRRSTGGGPQHF
CDR3 DNA: TGTGCCAGCCGTAGGTCCACAGGGGGCGGGCCCCAGCATTTT

V gene: TRBV7-2
D gene: -
J gene: TRBJ1-5
clone size: -
CDR3 protein: CASSLEWTRSRQPQHF
CDR3 DNA: TGTGCCAGCAGCTTAGAATGGACTCGGTCGCGTCAGCCCCAGCATTTT

V gene: TRBV7-9
D gene: -
J gene: TRBJ2-2
clone size: -
CDR3 protein: CASSLSIGRTRHTGELFF
CDR3 DNA: TGTGCCAGCAGCTTATCGATAGGTAGGACACGGCACACCGGGGAGCTGTTTTTT

V gene: TRBV4-3
D gene: TRBD1
J gene: TRBJ2-7
clone size: -
CDR3 protein: CASSPLGQGANEQYF
CDR3 DNA: TGCGCCAGCAGCCCCCTGGGGCAGGGGGCCAACGAGCAGTACTTC

V gene: TRBV2
D gene: -
J gene: TRBJ1-1
clone size: few
CDR3 protein: CASTSELNTEAFF
CDR3 DNA: TGTGCCAGCACGTCGGAGTTGAACACTGAAGCTTTCTTT

V gene: TRBV5-1
D gene: -
J gene: TRBJ1-4
clone size: -
CDR3 protein: CASSLAGAEEKLFF
CDR3 DNA: TGCGCCAGCAGCCTTGCGGGGGCAGAGGAAAAACTGTTTTTT

V gene: TRBV19
D gene: TRBD1
J gene: TRBJ2-7
clone size: -
CDR3 protein: CASSTGQGRFHEQYF
CDR3 DNA: TGTGCCAGTAGTACCGGACAGGGGAGGTTCCACGAGCAGTACTTC

V gene: TRBV18
D gene: -
J gene: TRBJ2-2
clone size: -
CDR3 protein: CASSPVAGDTGELFF
CDR3 DNA: TGTGCCAGCTCACCAGTGGCAGGGGACACCGGGGAGCTGTTTTTT